This T cell receptor beta chain was captured by sequencing in a study of beta chain features in type 1 diabetes. Study-wide points: Patients' naive, central memory and regulatory TCRB repertoires appeared more alike than those of healthy donors.

All of the isolated RNA was reverse transcribed, so expressed TCRB transcripts were sequenced. Some clones are missing from TCRdb's copy, which holds only in-frame ones; the method was immunoSEQ multiplex PCR. In the table there are 500,000 to 700,000 clones, 15% to 18% of which are singletons. CD45RO/CCR7/CD25/CD127/CD95/CD27 separated CD4+ naive, central memory, regulatory and stem cell-like memory cells by sorting. CDR1 is SGHNT, CDR2 YYREEE, per germline (reference sequence). The CDR3 runs 15 residues. With 4 bases clipped from V and 1 base from J, the junction kept 6 bases outside the gene matches. Note on this clone: The antigen is not known.

J is TRBJ1-2 and V is TRBV5-4; the match to TRBD1 covers 8 bases. Sequencing input: naive CD4+ T cells from blood. This TCR was recovered from a man younger than 30 in good health. CDR3 loop: CASSREGQVNYGYTF. CDR3 nucleotides: TGTGCCAGCAGCCGCGAGGGACAGGTTAACTATGGCTACACCTTC.